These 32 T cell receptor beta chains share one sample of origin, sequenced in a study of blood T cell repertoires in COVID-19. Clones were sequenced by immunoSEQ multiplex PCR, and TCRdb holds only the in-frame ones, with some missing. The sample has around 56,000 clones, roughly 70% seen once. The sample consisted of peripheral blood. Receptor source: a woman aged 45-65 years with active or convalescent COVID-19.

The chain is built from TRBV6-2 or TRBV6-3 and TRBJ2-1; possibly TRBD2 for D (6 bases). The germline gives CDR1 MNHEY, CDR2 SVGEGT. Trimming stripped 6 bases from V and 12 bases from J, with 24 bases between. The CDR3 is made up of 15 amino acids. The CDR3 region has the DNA TGTGCCAGCAGCTCAGGGACTCATACCCCCTTGGGGCAGTTCTTC. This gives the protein CASSSGTHTPLGQFF.

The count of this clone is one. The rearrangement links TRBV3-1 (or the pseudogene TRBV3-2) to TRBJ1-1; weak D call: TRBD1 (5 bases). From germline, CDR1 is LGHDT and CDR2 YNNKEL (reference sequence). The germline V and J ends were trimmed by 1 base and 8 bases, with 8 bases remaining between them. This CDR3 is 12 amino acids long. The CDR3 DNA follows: TGTGCCAGCAGCCAAGCCCGACAGGAAGCTTTCTTT. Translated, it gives CASSQARQEAFF.

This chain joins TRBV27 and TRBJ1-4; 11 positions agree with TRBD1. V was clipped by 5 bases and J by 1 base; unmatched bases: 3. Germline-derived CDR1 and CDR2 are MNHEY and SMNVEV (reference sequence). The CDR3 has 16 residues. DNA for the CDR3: TGTGCCAGCAGTAGGACAGGGGGCTTAACTAATGAAAAACTGTTTTTT. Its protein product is CASSRTGGLTNEKLFF.

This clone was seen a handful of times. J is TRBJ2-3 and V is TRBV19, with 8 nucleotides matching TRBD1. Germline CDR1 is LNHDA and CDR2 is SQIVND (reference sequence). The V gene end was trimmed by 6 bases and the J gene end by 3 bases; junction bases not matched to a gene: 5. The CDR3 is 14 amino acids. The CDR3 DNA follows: TGTGCCAGTAGATCCGGACAGGGTACAGATACGCAGTATTTT. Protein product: CASRSGQGTDTQYF.

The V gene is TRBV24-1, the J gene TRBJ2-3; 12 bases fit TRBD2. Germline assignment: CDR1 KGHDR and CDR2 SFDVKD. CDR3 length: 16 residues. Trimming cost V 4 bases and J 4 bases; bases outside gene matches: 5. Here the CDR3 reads CATSDGLAGRADTQYF. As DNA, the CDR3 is TGTGCCACCAGTGACGGACTAGCGGGAAGGGCAGATACGCAGTATTTT.

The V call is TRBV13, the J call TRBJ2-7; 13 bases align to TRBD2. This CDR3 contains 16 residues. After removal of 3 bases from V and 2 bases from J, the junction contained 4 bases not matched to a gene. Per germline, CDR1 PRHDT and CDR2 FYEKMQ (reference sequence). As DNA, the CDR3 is TGTGCCAGCAGCTTTGGGGGACTAGCGGGACCCTACGAGCAGTACTTC. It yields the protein CASSFGGLAGPYEQYF.

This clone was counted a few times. CDR3 in DNA: TGTGCCAGTAGCCAAAGGGGACTAGCGGGAGTCGGCGAGCAGTACTTC. Amino acid sequence: CASSQRGLAGVGEQYF. The chain carries TRBV19 and TRBJ2-7; the match to TRBD2 covers 14 bases. CDR1 and CDR2 from the germline V gene are LNHDA and SQIVND (reference sequence). The CDR3 is 16 amino acids. Unmatched junction bases numbered 10, after V lost 6 bases and J lost 6 bases.

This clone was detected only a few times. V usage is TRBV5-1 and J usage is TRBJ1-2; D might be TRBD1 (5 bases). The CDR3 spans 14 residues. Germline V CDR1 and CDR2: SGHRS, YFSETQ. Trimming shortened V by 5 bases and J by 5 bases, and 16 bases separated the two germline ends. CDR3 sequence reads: CASRFPGSGYGYTF. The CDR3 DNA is TGCGCCAGCAGGTTCCCAGGGTCTGGGTATGGCTACACCTTC. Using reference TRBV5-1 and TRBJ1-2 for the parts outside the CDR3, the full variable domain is KAGVTQTPRYLIKTRGQQVTLSCSPISGHRSVSWYQQTPGQGLQFLFEYFSETQRNKGNFPGRFSGRQFSNSRSEMNVSTLELGDSALYLCASRFPGSGYGYTFGSGTRLTVV.

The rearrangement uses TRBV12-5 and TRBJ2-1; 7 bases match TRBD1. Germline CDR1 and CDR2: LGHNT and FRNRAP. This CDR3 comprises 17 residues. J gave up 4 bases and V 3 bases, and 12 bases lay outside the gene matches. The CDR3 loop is CASGLLTGAAPYNEQFF. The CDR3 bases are TGTGCTAGTGGTTTACTCACAGGGGCCGCCCCTTACAATGAGCAGTTCTTC.

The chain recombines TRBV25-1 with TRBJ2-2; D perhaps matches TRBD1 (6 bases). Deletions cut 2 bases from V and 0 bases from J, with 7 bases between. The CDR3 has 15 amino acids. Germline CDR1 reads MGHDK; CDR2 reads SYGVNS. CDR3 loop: CASSERTANTGELFF. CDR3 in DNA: TGTGCCAGCAGTGAAAGGACAGCGAACACCGGGGAGCTGTTTTTT.

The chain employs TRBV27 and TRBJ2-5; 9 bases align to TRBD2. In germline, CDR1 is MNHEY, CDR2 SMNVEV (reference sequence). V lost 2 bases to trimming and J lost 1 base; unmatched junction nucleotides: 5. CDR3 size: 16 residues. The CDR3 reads CASSLIAGVVQETQYF. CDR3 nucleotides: TGTGCCAGCAGTTTAATAGCGGGAGTGGTCCAAGAGACCCAGTACTTC.

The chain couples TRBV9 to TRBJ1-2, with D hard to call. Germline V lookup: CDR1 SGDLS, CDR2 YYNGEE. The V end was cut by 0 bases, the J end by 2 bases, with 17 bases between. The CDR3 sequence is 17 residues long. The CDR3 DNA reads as TGTGCCAGCAGCGTAGAGGAGTCGAGAGACTGGAACTATGGCTACACCTTC. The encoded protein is CASSVEESRDWNYGYTF.

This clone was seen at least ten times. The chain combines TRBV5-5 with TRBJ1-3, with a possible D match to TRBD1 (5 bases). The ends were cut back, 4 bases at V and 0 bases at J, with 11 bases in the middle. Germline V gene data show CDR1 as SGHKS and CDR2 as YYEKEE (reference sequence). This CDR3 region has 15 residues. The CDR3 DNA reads TGTGCCAGCAGCCGCTTGGGGGGCTCTGGAAACACCATATATTTT. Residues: CASSRLGGSGNTIYF.

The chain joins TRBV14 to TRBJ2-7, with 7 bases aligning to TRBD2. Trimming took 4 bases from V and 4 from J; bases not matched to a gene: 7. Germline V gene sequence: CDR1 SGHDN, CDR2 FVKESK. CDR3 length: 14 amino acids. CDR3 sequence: CASSPSVGGYEQYF. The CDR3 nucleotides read TGTGCCAGCAGCCCTTCAGTGGGGGGGTACGAGCAGTACTTC.

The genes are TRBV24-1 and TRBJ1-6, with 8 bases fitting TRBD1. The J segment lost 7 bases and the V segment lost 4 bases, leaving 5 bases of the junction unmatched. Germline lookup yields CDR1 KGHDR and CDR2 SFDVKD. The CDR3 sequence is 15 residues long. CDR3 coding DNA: TGTGCCACCAGTGACGCGGGACAGGTCAATTCACCCCTCCACTTT. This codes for CATSDAGQVNSPLHF.

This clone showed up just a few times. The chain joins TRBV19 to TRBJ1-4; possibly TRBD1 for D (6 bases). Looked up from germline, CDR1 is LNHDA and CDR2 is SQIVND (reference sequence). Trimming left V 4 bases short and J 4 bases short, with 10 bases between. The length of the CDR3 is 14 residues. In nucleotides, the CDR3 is TGTGCCAGTAGTACCGACAGGCTTAATGAAAAACTGTTTTTT. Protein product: CASSTDRLNEKLFF.

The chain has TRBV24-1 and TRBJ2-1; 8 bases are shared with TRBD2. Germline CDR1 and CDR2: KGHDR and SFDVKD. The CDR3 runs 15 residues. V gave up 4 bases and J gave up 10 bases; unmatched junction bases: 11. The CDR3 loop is CATSDSSGRPAEQFF. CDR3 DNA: TGTGCCACCAGTGACTCTAGCGGGCGCCCAGCGGAGCAGTTCTTC.

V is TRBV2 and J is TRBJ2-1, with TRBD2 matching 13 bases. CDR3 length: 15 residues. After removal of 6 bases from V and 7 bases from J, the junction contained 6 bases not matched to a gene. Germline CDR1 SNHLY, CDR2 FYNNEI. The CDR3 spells CASSKGLAGWNEQFF. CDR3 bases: TGTGCCAGCAGCAAGGGACTAGCGGGGTGGAATGAGCAGTTCTTC.

CDR3 nucleotides: TGTGCCAGCAGCCCAGGACTAGCGGTTAGCACAGATACGCAGTATTTT. It codes for CASSPGLAVSTDTQYF. The gene calls are TRBV27 and TRBJ2-3, with TRBD2 matching over 10 bases. V was pared by 6 bases and J by 0 bases, with 6 bases of the junction left unmatched. The germline V gene encodes CDR1 MNHEY and CDR2 SMNVEV (reference sequence). The CDR3 spans 16 residues.

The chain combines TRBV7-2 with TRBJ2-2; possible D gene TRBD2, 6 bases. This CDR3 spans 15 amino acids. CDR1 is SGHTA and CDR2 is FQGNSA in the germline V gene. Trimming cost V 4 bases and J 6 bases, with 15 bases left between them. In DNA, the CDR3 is TGTGCCAGCAGCTACTCGGGAGTCTCCGCCGGGGAGCTGTTTTTT. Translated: CASSYSGVSAGELFF.

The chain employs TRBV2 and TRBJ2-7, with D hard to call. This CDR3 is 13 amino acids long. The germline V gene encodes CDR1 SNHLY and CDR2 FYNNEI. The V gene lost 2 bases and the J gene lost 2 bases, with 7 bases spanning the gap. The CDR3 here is CASSEFSTYEQYF. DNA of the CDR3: TGTGCCAGCAGTGAATTTTCTACCTACGAGCAGTACTTC.

The CDR3 protein is CASSKWDRSSYEQYF. Here the CDR3 DNA reads TGTGCCAGCAGTAAATGGGACAGGTCCTCCTACGAGCAGTACTTC. J is TRBJ2-7 and V is TRBV28, with 8 bases aligning to TRBD1. Germline-derived CDR1 and CDR2 are MDHEN and SYDVKM. The CDR3 totals 15 residues. V shed 5 bases, J shed 0 bases, and the junction held 6 bases outside the gene matches.

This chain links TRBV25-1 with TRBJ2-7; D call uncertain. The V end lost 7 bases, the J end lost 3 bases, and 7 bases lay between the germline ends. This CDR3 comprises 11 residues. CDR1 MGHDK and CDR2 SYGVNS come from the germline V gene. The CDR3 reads CASTRHYEQYF. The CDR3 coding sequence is TGTGCCAGCACGAGACACTACGAGCAGTACTTC.

Here the CDR3 reads CASSSFPGLGNEQYF. Here the CDR3 DNA reads TGTGCCAGCAGTTCCTTCCCCGGACTAGGTAACGAGCAGTACTTC. The chain is built from TRBV6-5 and TRBJ2-7, with TRBD2 matching 7 bases. V gave up 4 bases and J gave up 5 bases; unmatched junction bases: 11. The CDR3 is made up of 15 amino acids. Germline V gene sequence: CDR1 MNHEY, CDR2 SVGAGI.

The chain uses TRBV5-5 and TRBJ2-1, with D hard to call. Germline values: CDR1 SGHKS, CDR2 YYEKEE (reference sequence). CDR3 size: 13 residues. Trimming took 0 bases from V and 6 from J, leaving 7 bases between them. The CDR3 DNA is TGTGCCAGCAGCTTGGTACTACTCAATGAGCAGTTCTTC. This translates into CASSLVLLNEQFF.

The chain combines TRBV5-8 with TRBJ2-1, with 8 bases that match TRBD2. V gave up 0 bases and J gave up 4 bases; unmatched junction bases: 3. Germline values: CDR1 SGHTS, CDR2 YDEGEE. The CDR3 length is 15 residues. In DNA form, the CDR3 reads TGTGCCAGCAGCTTGGAAGCGGGAGATTACAATGAGCAGTTCTTC. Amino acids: CASSLEAGDYNEQFF.

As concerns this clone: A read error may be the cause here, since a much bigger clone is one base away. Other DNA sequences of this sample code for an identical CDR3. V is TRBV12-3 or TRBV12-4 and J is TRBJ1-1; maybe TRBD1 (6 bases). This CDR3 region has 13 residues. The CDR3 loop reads CASSTKGDTEAFF. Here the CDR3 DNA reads TGTGCCAGCAGTACCAAGGGGGACACTGAAGCTTTCTTC.

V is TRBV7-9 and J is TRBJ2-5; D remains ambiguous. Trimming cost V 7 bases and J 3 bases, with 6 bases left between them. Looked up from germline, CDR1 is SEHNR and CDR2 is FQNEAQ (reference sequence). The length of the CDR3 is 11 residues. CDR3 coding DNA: TGTGCCAGCACCCGCGAAGAGACCCAGTACTTC. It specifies CASTREETQYF.

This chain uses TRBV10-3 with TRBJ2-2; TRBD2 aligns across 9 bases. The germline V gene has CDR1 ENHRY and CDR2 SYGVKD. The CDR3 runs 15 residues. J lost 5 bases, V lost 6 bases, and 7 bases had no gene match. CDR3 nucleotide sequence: TGTGCCATCAGCTTAGCGGGAGTAGGAACCGGGGAGCTGTTTTTT. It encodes CAISLAGVGTGELFF.

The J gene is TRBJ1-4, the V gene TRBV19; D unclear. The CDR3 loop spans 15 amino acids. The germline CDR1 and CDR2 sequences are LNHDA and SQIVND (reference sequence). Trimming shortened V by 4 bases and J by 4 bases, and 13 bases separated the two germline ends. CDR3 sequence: CASSTNEARNEKLFF. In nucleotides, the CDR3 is TGTGCCAGTAGTACCAACGAGGCCCGTAATGAAAAACTGTTTTTT. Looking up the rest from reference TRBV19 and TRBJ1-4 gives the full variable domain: DGGITQSPKYLFRKEGQNVTLSCEQNLNHDAMYWYRQDPGQGLRLIYYSQIVNDFQKGDIAEGYSVSREKKESFPLTVTSAQKNPTAFYLCASSTNEARNEKLFFGSGTQLSVL.

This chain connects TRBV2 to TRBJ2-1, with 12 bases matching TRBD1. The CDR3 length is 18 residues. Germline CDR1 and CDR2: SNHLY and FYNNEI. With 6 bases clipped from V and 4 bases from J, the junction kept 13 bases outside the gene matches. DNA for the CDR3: TGTGCCAGCAGGCACAATCCGGGACAGGGGGCTAGATACAATGAGCAGTTCTTC. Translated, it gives CASRHNPGQGARYNEQFF.

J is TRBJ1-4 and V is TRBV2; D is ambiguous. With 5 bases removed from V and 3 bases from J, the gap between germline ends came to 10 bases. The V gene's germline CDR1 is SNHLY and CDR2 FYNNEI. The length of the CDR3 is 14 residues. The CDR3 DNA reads TGTGCCAGCAGTCCGAGGGCGGCTAATGAAAAACTGTTTTTT. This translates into CASSPRAANEKLFF. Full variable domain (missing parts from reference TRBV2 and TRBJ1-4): EPEVTQTPSHQVTQMGQEVILRCVPISNHLYFYWYRQILGQKVEFLVSFYNNEISEKSEIFDDQFSVERPDGSNFTLKIRSTKLEDSAMYFCASSPRAANEKLFFGSGTQLSVL.